This TCR beta chain was sequenced in a study of shared clonotypes between healthy human individuals. Looking at the study overall: Three plates were used per donor for CD4 naive, three for CD4 memory, two for CD8 naive and one for CD8 memory.

CDR1 and CDR2 from the germline V gene are MGHRA and YSYEKL. The CDR3 runs 13 residues. Trimming took 2 bases from V and 2 from J, leaving 3 bases between them. Over several immunoSEQ plates, each subset's genomic DNA was distributed in even portions. Sequenced by immunoSEQ multiplex PCR; TCRdb stores in-frame clones only, minus some. The sample contains a few million clones, around 94% of which appear only once. A CD45RA+ naive subset and a CD45RA-negative memory subset were split from CD4+ cells. The chain recombines TRBV4-1 with TRBJ2-2; D uncertain. This sequence was found in a man between 18 and 29 years old in good health. The sequenced material came from naive CD4+ T cells sorted from blood. Sample subset: CD45RA+ positively selected. DNA of the CDR3: TGCGCCAGCAGCCAACCCAACACCGGGGAGCTGTTTTTT. It encodes CASSQPNTGELFF.